Listed here is a single T cell receptor beta chain. The target antigen is unknown. The sample originates from a study of blood T cells in healthy people across ages. The study's findings and limits: Measured against age, TCR beta diversity per million T cells decreased in a roughly linear manner. Conclusively comparing naive with antigen-experienced cells was impossible with unsorted PBMCs.

Individuals who donated were healthy Caucasians from Russia aged about 6 to 100. Extractions gave at least 5.5 micrograms of total RNA per sample. A sample-barcoded 5' primer and a J-beta primer mix were used in a second PCR of roughly 7 to 12 cycles. TCRdb used MiXCR to reprocess the 5' RACE reads, holding one entry per CDR3 protein. The sample shows about 1.8 million distinct CDR3 sequences, less than 50% of them seen only once. What was sequenced was blood. The receptor was isolated from a woman in her 40s in good health.

The CDR3 DNA follows: TGTGCCAGCAGTTCAGGGGGGCTGGTTTTGAAAAGTTCACCCCTCCACTTT. It specifies CASSSGGLVLKSSPLHF. This chain connects TRBV28 to TRBJ1-6, with 7 bases aligning to TRBD1. V gave up 4 bases and J gave up 9 bases; unmatched junction bases: 15. The CDR3 length is 17 residues. Germline V gene sequence: CDR1 MDHEN, CDR2 SYDVKM. Together with reference TRBV28 and TRBJ1-6, the CDR3 gives the full variable domain: DVKVTQSSRYLVKRTGEKVFLECVQDMDHENMFWYRQDPGLGLRLIYFSYDVKMKEKGDIPEGYSVSREKKERFSLILESASTNQTSMYLCASSSGGLVLKSSPLHFGNGTRLTVT.